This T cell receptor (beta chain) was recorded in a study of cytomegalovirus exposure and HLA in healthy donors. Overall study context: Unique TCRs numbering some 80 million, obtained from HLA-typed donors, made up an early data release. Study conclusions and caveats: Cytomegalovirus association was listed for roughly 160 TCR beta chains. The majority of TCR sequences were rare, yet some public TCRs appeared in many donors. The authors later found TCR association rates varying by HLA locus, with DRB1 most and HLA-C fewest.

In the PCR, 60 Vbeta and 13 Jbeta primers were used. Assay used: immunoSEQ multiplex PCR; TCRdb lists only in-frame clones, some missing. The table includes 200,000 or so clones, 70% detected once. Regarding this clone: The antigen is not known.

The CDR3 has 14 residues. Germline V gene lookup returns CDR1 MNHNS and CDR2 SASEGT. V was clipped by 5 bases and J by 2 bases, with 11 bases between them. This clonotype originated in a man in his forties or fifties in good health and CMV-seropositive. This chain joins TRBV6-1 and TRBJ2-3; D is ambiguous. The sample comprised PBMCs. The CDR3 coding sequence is TGTGCCAGCAGTCGACACTGGGCCACAGATACGCAGTATTTT. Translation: CASSRHWATDTQYF.